These 8 T cell receptor beta chains originate from one sample sequenced in a study of beta chain features in type 1 diabetes. General observations from the study: Type 1 diabetes patients had TCRB CDR3s that were shorter (moderately but significantly so) in all four CD4+ subsets.

These TCRs are of unknown antigen specificity. Expressed TCRB transcripts were sequenced, since all the RNA that had been isolated was reverse transcribed. Here immunoSEQ multiplex PCR was the method, and the copy in TCRdb shows in-frame clones only, minus some. This table has 600,000 to 700,000 clones, 10% to 15% appearing once. The sequenced sample consisted of naive CD4+ T cells from blood. The receptors originated from a man aged 18-30 years with type 1 diabetes.

In DNA form, the CDR3 reads TGTGCCTGGAGTGTACCCGGACAGGGGGTCGTATTGCGTCAGCCCCAGCATTTT. It is translated as CAWSVPGQGVVLRQPQHF. This sequence joins TRBV30 and TRBJ1-5, with 10 bases aligning to TRBD1. CDR1 is GTSNPN and CDR2 is SVGIG in the germline V gene (reference sequence). CDR3 size: 18 residues. V was pared by 0 bases and J by 6 bases, with 14 bases of the junction left unmatched. Complete variable domain (other parts from reference TRBV30 and TRBJ1-5): SQTIHQWPATLVQPVGSPLSLECTVEGTSNPNLYWYRQAAGRGLQLLFYSVGIGQISSEVPQNLSASRPQDRQFILSSKKLLLSDSGFYLCAWSVPGQGVVLRQPQHFGDGTRLSIL.

This clone came up a few times. The chain joins TRBV6-6 to TRBJ1-4; D remains ambiguous. This CDR3 is built from 15 residues. From germline, CDR1 is MNHNY and CDR2 SVGAGI (reference sequence). Trimming removed 0 bases at V and 8 bases at J, with 13 bases between. The CDR3 sequence is CASSYSSGLGEKLFF. CDR3 bases: TGTGCCAGCAGTTACTCTTCCGGGTTAGGGGAAAAACTGTTTTTT.

The CDR3 DNA is TGCGCCAGCAGCTCCCAAGGTGGCTCTAACATTCAGTACTTC. Translating gives CASSSQGGSNIQYF. The V gene is TRBV5-1, the J gene TRBJ2-4; no clear D gene. The CDR3 contains 14 residues. The V end was cut by 3 bases, the J end by 7 bases, with 14 bases between. The germline V gene has CDR1 SGHRS and CDR2 YFSETQ.

The rearrangement links TRBV6-5 to TRBJ1-6; possible D gene TRBD1, 5 bases. This CDR3 has 15 residues. Germline CDR1 reads MNHEY; CDR2 reads SVGAGI. V lost 0 bases, J lost 10 bases, and 13 bases lay in between. The CDR3 coding sequence is TGTGCCAGCAGTTACTCATGGCAGGGAGACTCACCCCTCCACTTT. This sequence encodes CASSYSWQGDSPLHF.

This clone has a handful of counts. The CDR3 reads CASSPQGVNIQYF. The CDR3 coding sequence is TGTGCCAGCTCCCCCCAGGGGGTGAACATTCAGTACTTC. The rearrangement uses TRBV18 and TRBJ2-4; 7 bases align to TRBD1. This CDR3 has 13 residues. The V gene's germline CDR1 is KGHSH and CDR2 LQKENI. V was pared by 6 bases and J by 7 bases, with 6 bases of the junction left unmatched.

The rearrangement links TRBV4-1 to TRBJ1-2; D unresolved. The germline V and J ends were trimmed by 5 bases and 7 bases, with 14 bases remaining between them. The CDR3 spans 13 residues. CDR1 and CDR2 (germline): MGHRA, YSYEKL. Here the CDR3 DNA reads TGCGCCAGCAGCTTCCCTGGACGGGCTGGCTACACCTTC. It encodes CASSFPGRAGYTF.

The J gene is TRBJ2-2, the V gene TRBV9; D uncertain. This CDR3 has 16 amino acids. Germline V lookup: CDR1 SGDLS, CDR2 YYNGEE. V lost 0 bases to trimming and J lost 7 bases, with 16 bases between them. This CDR3 reads CASSVEVPERDGELFF. Written as DNA, the CDR3 is TGTGCCAGCAGCGTAGAGGTCCCGGAAAGGGACGGGGAGCTGTTTTTT.

This clone occurred a few times. In DNA, the CDR3 is TGTGCCAGCAGCCCGGCGGACAGGTTCTACGAGCAGTACTTC. This sequence encodes CASSPADRFYEQYF. The chain has TRBV27 and TRBJ2-7, with 7 bases fitting TRBD1. CDR1 and CDR2 (germline): MNHEY, SMNVEV (reference sequence). J was trimmed by 3 bases and V by 6 bases; bases with no gene match: 8. This CDR3 has 14 amino acids.